Below, 10 T cell receptor beta chains from the same sample are listed, as sequenced in a study of T-cell reconstitution after alpha-beta-depleted transplantation in children. Preparation of the TCRbeta library involved a method that used unique molecular identifiers. MiXCR, applied by TCRdb to the PCR reads, yields one record per CDR3 protein. The sample contains about 460,000 distinct CDR3 sequences, about an eighth of which appear only once. Sequencing used PBMCs, mostly from graft donor cells, obtained 180 days after TCRalphabeta/CD19-depleted stem cell transplant. All receptors come from a female patient aged 2-9 years who had a stem cell transplant for aplastic anemia, so the T cells may come from the graft donor.

The chain recombines TRBV12-5 with TRBJ2-5, with 10 nucleotides matching TRBD1. The CDR3 extends over 14 amino acids. J gave up 5 bases and V 7 bases, and 7 bases lay outside the gene matches. Germline values: CDR1 LGHNT, CDR2 FRNRAP. CDR3 DNA sequence: TGTGCTAGTGCCCCCGACAGGGGGCCGGAGACCCAGTACTTC. It encodes CASAPDRGPETQYF. The full variable domain, in which reference TRBV12-5 and TRBJ2-5 provide the parts outside the CDR3, is DARVTQTPRHKVTEMGQEVTMRCQPILGHNTVFWYRQTMMQGLELLAYFRNRAPLDDSGMPKDRFSAEMPDATLATLKIQPSEPRDSAVYFCASAPDRGPETQYFGPGTRLLVL.

CDR3 residues: CASRRTGGGNQPQHF. The DNA for the CDR3 is TGTGCCAGCAGACGGACAGGGGGCGGCAATCAGCCCCAGCATTTT. This chain joins TRBV12-3 or TRBV12-4 and TRBJ1-5, with 11 bases aligning to TRBD1. CDR3 length: 15 amino acids. With V trimmed by 6 bases and J by 2 bases, 3 bases remained unmatched.

The chain has TRBV11-2 and TRBJ2-5; D is uncertain. This CDR3 spans 16 amino acids. Germline CDR1 reads SGHAT; CDR2 reads FQNNGV. The ends were cut back, 0 bases at V and 5 bases at J, with 16 bases in the middle. The CDR3 here is CASSLDRPANGETQYF. CDR3 coding DNA: TGTGCCAGCAGCTTAGATCGTCCAGCCAACGGGGAGACCCAGTACTTC.

Many counts were recorded for this clonotype. V gene TRBV28 combines with J gene TRBJ1-3; maybe TRBD1 (5 bases). Trimming took off 5 bases at V and 0 bases at J, with 14 bases between the two ends. Per the germline V gene, CDR1 is MDHEN and CDR2 is SYDVKM. There are 16 residues in the CDR3. This CDR3 is CASSKRRGSSGNTIYF. The CDR3 bases are TGTGCCAGCAGTAAGAGGCGGGGGAGCTCTGGAAACACCATATATTTT.

This clonotype came up many times. The rearrangement joins TRBV7-9 to TRBJ1-1; D gene uncertain. The CDR3 extends over 16 amino acids. The germline V and J ends were trimmed by 1 base and 0 bases, with 12 bases remaining between them. From germline, CDR1 is SEHNR and CDR2 FQNEAQ (reference sequence). The CDR3 is CASSLGVGNLNTEAFF. The CDR3 region has the DNA TGTGCCAGCAGCTTAGGGGTCGGCAACTTGAACACTGAAGCTTTCTTT.

The chain is built from TRBV7-6 and TRBJ1-3; the D gene is possibly TRBD1 (6 bases). The CDR3 extends over 14 amino acids. V was cut by 5 bases and J by 7 bases, with 15 bases left in between. Looked up from germline, CDR1 is SGHVS and CDR2 is FNYEAQ. CDR3 in DNA: TGTGCCAGCAGCCGAACGGGGCAGGGGAACACCATATATTTT. It translates to CASSRTGQGNTIYF.

This clonotype was counted between two and nine times. The genes are TRBV5-1 and TRBJ2-7; TRBD1 might be the D (6 bases). Germline V gene data show CDR1 as SGHRS and CDR2 as YFSETQ. V was cut by 4 bases and J by 2 bases, with 13 bases left in between. The CDR3 covers 14 residues. This chain's CDR3 is CASSPKQGTYEQYF. The CDR3 region has the DNA TGCGCCAGCAGCCCAAAACAGGGAACCTACGAGCAGTACTTC.

This clonotype showed up just a few times. The V and J genes are TRBV6-5 and TRBJ2-1; no reliable D call. Trimming took off 2 bases at V and 4 bases at J, with 12 bases between the two ends. The CDR3 totals 15 residues. Germline-derived CDR1 and CDR2 are MNHEY and SVGAGI. Written as DNA, the CDR3 is TGTGCCAGCAGTTACGGGCAATTCCGTTACAATGAGCAGTTCTTC. As protein: CASSYGQFRYNEQFF.

The chain is built from TRBV20-1 and TRBJ2-1; the D gene is possibly TRBD1 (5 bases). V lost 8 bases and J lost 7, with 9 bases in between. Germline V gene data show CDR1 as DFQATT and CDR2 as SNEGSKA (reference sequence). There are 10 residues in the CDR3. The CDR3 DNA is TGCAGTCACAACAGGAATGAGCAGTTCTTC. Protein product: CSHNRNEQFF.

The chain carries TRBV11-3 and TRBJ2-1, with a weak D call TRBD1 (5 bases). This CDR3 has 15 residues. The V gene lost 1 base and the J gene lost 4 bases, with 11 bases spanning the gap. CDR1 and CDR2 from the germline V gene are SGHNT and YENEEA. The CDR3 sequence is CASSLGPDKYNEQFF. CDR3 coding DNA: TGTGCCAGCAGCTTAGGACCGGACAAGTACAATGAGCAGTTCTTC.